This TCR beta chain originates from a study of T cells in Graves' hyperthyroidism and ophthalmopathy. Authors of the study amplified TCR beta CDR3 regions from RNA transcripts. HTBI primers were employed in a first-round RT-PCR of the TCR CDR3. MiXCR was run by TCRdb on the multiplex PCR reads, yielding one entry per CDR3 protein. Of more than 500,000 distinct CDR3 sequences in the sample, 46% were seen once. The sequence came from an adult woman with Graves' disease, either hyperthyroidism or ophthalmopathy (not recorded which). The sequenced sample consisted of peripheral blood or thyroid tissue (not recorded which).

The CDR3 spells CASRHQGAGTEAFF. The CDR3 DNA is TGTGCCAGTAGACATCAGGGGGCGGGCACTGAAGCTTTCTTT. V gene TRBV19 combines with J gene TRBJ1-1; 8 nucleotides line up with TRBD1. Trimming cost V 6 bases and J 4 bases; bases outside gene matches: 7. Germline V CDR1 and CDR2: LNHDA, SQIVND (reference sequence). This CDR3 has 14 amino acids. Full variable domain (missing parts from reference TRBV19 and TRBJ1-1): DGGITQSPKYLFRKEGQNVTLSCEQNLNHDAMYWYRQDPGQGLRLIYYSQIVNDFQKGDIAEGYSVSREKKESFPLTVTSAQKNPTAFYLCASRHQGAGTEAFFGQGTRLTVV.